The rows below give T cell receptor beta chains drawn from one sample of a study of T-cell reconstitution after alpha-beta-depleted transplantation in children. TCRdb re-called the PCR reads with MiXCR, one entry per CDR3 protein. The sample records 300,000 to 400,000 distinct CDR3 sequences, about 14% being singletons. The material sequenced was PBMCs, taken from the stem cell graft. The receptors stem from a human donor who donated a stem cell graft to a child with Fanconi anemia. Both conserved end residues are part of each CDR3. Each record gives: V gene, J gene, CDR3 protein.

TRBV7-9	TRBJ1-4	CASSLQINEKLFF
TRBV28	TRBJ1-3	CASREGSGNTIYF
TRBV5-1	TRBJ2-1	CASSFLSQGSSYNEQFF
TRBV7-9	TRBJ1-1	CASSLEGHPSTEAFF
TRBV6-2/TRBV6-3	TRBJ2-2	CASSRGPGELFF
TRBV7-2	TRBJ1-2	CASSYRQGANYGYTF
TRBV20-1	TRBJ2-2	CSARDHVTGELFF
TRBV5-1	TRBJ2-3	CASSWAASGGHDTQYF
TRBV7-9	TRBJ2-5	CASSFTTGGFEGETQYF
TRBV12-3/TRBV12-4	TRBJ1-3	CASSLDRAFSGNTIYF
TRBV4-2	TRBJ1-1	CASSQVSQGAPEAFF
TRBV4-3	TRBJ1-6	CASSQDGSGGDSPLHF
TRBV27	TRBJ1-5	CASSLTGIQPQHF
TRBV18	TRBJ2-4	CASSPMVAKNIQYF
TRBV5-1	TRBJ1-1	CASRTGRTEAFF
TRBV5-1	TRBJ2-3	CASSLPTSTDTQYF
TRBV6-5	TRBJ1-5	CASSYSPGDQPQHF
TRBV5-1	TRBJ1-3	CASSSRDTRLYF
TRBV29-1	TRBJ2-1	CSRVGGTYNEQFF
TRBV2	TRBJ1-6	CASSGGTGNSPLHF
TRBV3-1	TRBJ1-1	CASSQGRGQSTEAFF
TRBV29-1	TRBJ1-1	CSVGVLAGTEAFF
TRBV5-1	TRBJ1-5	CASSLERFDQPQHF